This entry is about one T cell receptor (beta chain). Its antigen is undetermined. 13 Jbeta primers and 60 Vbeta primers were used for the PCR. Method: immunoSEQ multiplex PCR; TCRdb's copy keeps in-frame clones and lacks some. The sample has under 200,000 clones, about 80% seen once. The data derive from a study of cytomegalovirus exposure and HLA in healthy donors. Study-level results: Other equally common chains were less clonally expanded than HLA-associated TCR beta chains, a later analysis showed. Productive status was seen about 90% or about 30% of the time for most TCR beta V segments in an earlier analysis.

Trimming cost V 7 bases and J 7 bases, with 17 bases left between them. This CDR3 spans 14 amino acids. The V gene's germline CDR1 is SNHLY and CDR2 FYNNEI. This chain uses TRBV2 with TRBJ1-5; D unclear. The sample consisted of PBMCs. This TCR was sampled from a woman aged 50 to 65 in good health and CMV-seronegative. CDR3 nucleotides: TGTGCCAGCACTGATTTCGAGGCTCAACAGCCCCAGCATTTT. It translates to CASTDFEAQQPQHF.